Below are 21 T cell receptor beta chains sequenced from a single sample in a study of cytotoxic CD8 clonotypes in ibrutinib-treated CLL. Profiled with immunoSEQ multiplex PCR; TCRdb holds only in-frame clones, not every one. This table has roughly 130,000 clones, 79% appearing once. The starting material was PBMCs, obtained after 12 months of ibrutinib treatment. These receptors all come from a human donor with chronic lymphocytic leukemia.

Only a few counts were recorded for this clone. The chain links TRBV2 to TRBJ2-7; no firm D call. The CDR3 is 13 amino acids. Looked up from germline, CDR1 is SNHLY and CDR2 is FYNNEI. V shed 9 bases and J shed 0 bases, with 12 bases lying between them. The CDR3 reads CARRDTSSYEQYF. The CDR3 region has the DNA TGTGCCAGAAGGGATACAAGCTCCTACGAGCAGTACTTC. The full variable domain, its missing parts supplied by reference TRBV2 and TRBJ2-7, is EPEVTQTPSHQVTQMGQEVILRCVPISNHLYFYWYRQILGQKVEFLVSFYNNEISEKSEIFDDQFSVERPDGSNFTLKIRSTKLEDSAMYFCARRDTSSYEQYFGPGTRLTVT.

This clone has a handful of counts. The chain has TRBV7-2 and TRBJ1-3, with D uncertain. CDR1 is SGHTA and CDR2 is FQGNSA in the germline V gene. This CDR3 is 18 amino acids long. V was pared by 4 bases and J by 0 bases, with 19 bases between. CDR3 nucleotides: TGTGCCAGCAGCTCCCGCCGGGGAGTGGGGAGCTCTGGAAACACCATATATTTT. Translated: CASSSRRGVGSSGNTIYF. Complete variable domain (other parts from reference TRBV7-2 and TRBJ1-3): GAGVSQSPSNKVTEKGKDVELRCDPISGHTALYWYRQSLGQGLEFLIYFQGNSAPDKSGLPSDRFSAERTGGSVSTLTIQRTQQEDSAVYLCASSSRRGVGSSGNTIYFGEGSWLTVV.

The CDR3 sequence: CASTASGYTGELFF. Written as DNA, the CDR3 is TGTGCCAGTACGGCTAGCGGATACACCGGGGAGCTGTTTTTT. The chain carries TRBV19 and TRBJ2-2; 7 bases are shared with TRBD2. Germline CDR1 reads LNHDA; CDR2 reads SQIVND (reference sequence). The CDR3 is 14 residues long. Trimming removed 7 bases from V and 3 bases from J; junction bases left unmatched: 5.

CDR3 sequence (DNA): TGTGCCAGTAGTATACCATCCCAACCAAGGGCCTACGAGCAGTACTTC. It is translated as CASSIPSQPRAYEQYF. The chain employs TRBV19 and TRBJ2-7; D is unclear. Germline V gene sequence: CDR1 LNHDA, CDR2 SQIVND (reference sequence). The germline V and J ends were trimmed by 2 bases and 2 bases, with 16 bases remaining between them. This CDR3 region has 16 residues.

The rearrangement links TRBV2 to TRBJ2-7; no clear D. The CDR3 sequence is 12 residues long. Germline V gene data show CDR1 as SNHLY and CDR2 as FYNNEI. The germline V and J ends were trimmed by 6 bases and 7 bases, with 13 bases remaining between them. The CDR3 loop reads CASRKFRTEQYF. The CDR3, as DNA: TGTGCCAGCAGGAAATTTCGCACGGAGCAGTACTTC.

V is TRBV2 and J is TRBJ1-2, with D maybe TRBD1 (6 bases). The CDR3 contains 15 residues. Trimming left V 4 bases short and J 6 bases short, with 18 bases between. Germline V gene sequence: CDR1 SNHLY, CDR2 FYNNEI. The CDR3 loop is CASSVSGHRGNGYTF. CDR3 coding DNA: TGTGCCAGCAGTGTTTCGGGACACCGAGGAAATGGCTACACCTTC.

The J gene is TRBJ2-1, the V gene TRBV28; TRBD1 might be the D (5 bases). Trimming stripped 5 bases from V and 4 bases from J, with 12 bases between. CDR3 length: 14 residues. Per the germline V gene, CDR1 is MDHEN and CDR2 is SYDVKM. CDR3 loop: CASSRGQLYNEQFF. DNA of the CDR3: TGTGCCAGCAGTAGGGGCCAACTTTACAATGAGCAGTTCTTC.

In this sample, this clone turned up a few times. The CDR3 protein is CASSVAGLGYGYTF. CDR3 nucleotides: TGTGCCAGCAGCGTCGCAGGGTTGGGCTATGGCTACACCTTC. V is TRBV9 and J is TRBJ1-2, with D possibly TRBD1 on 5 matching bases. Germline loops: CDR1 SGDLS, CDR2 YYNGEE. The CDR3 runs 14 residues. The V end was cut by 2 bases, the J end by 4 bases, with 12 bases between. The variable domain in full, completed from reference TRBV9 and TRBJ1-2, reads DSGVTQTPKHLITATGQRVTLRCSPRSGDLSVYWYQQSLDQGLQFLIQYYNGEERAKGNILERFSAQQFPDLHSELNLSSLELGDSALYFCASSVAGLGYGYTFGSGTRLTVV.

The CDR3: CASSSDFNTGELFF. CDR3 nucleotides: TGTGCCAGCAGCTCAGACTTCAACACCGGGGAGCTGTTTTTT. V and J are TRBV11-2 and TRBJ2-2; the D is unclear. V shed 4 bases and J shed 2 bases, with 8 bases lying between them. The CDR3 totals 14 residues. Germline V gives CDR1 SGHAT, CDR2 FQNNGV.

The CDR3: CASSRDTGGSYEQYF. CDR3 coding DNA: TGTGCCAGCTCACGCGACACAGGGGGTTCGTACGAGCAGTACTTC. V gene TRBV18 combines with J gene TRBJ2-7; 8 bases line up with TRBD1. After removal of 4 bases from V and 4 bases from J, the junction contained 9 bases not matched to a gene. This CDR3 has 15 amino acids. Germline-derived CDR1 and CDR2 are KGHSH and LQKENI.

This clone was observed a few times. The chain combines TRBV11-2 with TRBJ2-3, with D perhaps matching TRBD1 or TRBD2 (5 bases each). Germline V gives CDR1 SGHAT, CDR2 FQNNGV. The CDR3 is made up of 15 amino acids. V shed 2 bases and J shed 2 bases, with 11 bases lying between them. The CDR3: CASSLRGADTDTQYF. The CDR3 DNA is TGTGCCAGCAGCTTACGAGGGGCAGACACAGATACGCAGTATTTT.

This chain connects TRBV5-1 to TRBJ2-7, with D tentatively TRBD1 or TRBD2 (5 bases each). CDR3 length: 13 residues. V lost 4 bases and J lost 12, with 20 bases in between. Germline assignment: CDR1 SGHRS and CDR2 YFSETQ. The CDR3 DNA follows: TGCGCCAGCAGCCCGGAAGGGTTGGGGGTCCTGTACTTC. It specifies CASSPEGLGVLYF. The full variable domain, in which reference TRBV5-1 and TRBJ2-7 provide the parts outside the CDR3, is KAGVTQTPRYLIKTRGQQVTLSCSPISGHRSVSWYQQTPGQGLQFLFEYFSETQRNKGNFPGRFSGRQFSNSRSEMNVSTLELGDSALYLCASSPEGLGVLYFGPGTRLTVT.

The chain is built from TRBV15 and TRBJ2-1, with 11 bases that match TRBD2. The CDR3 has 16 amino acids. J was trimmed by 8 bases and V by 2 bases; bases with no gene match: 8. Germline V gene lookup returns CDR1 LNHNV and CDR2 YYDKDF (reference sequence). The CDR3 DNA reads TGTGCCACCAGCAGAACAATAGCGGGAGGGCCCCATGAGCAGTTCTTC. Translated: CATSRTIAGGPHEQFF.

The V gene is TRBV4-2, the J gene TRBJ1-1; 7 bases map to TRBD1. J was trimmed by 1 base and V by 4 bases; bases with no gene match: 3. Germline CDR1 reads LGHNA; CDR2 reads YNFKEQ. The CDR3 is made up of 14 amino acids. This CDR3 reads CASSPGDRNTEAFF. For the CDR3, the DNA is TGTGCCAGCAGCCCGGGGGACAGGAACACTGAAGCTTTCTTT.

Here the CDR3 DNA reads TGTGCCAGCAAGCGAAGACTTGATCAGCCCCAGCATTTT. This gives the protein CASKRRLDQPQHF. This chain connects TRBV6-1 to TRBJ1-5; D is unclear. This CDR3 contains 13 residues. Looked up from germline, CDR1 is MNHNS and CDR2 is SASEGT. V lost 7 bases and J 5 bases, leaving 12 bases between the germline ends.

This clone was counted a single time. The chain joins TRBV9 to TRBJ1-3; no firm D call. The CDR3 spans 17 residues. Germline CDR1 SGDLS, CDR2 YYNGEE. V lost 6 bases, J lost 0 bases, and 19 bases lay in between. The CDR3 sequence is CASTTHTFESSGNTIYF. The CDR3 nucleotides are TGTGCCAGCACCACCCATACCTTTGAGAGCTCTGGAAACACCATATATTTT.

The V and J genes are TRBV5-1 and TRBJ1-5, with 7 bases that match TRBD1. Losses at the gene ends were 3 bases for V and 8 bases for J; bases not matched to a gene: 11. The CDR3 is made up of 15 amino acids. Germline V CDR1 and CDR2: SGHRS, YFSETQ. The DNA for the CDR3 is TGCGCCAGCAGCTCCGGAAGACAGGGATCGGAGCCCCAGCATTTT. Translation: CASSSGRQGSEPQHF.

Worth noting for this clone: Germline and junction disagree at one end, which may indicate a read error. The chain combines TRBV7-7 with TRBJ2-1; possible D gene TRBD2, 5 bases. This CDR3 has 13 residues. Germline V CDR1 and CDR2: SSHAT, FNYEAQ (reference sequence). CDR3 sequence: CASTHGRDGEQFF. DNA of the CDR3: TGTGCTAGCACCCATGGGAGAGATGGCGAGCAGTTCTTC.

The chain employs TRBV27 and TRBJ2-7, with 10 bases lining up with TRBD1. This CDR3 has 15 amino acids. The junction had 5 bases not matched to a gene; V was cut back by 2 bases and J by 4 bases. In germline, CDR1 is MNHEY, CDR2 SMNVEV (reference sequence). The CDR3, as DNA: TGTGCCAGCAGTTTAGGGACAGGGGTTTTGTACGAGCAGTACTTC. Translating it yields CASSLGTGVLYEQYF.

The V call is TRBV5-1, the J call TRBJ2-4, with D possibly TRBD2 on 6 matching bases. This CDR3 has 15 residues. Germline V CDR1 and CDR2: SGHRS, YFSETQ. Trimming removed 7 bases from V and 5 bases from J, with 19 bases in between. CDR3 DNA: TGCGCCAGCTCCCTGGACGGAGGGACCCAAAACATTCAGTACTTC. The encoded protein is CASSLDGGTQNIQYF.

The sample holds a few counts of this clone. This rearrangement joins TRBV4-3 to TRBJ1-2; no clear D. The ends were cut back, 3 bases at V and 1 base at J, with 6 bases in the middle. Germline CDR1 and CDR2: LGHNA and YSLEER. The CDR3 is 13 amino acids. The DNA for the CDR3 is TGCGCCAGCAGCCATGGGGATAACTATGGCTACACCTTC. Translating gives CASSHGDNYGYTF.